These 12 T cell receptor beta chains share one sample of origin, sequenced in a study of cytomegalovirus exposure and HLA in healthy donors. The PCR ran on 60 Vbeta and 13 Jbeta primers. Libraries were prepared by immunoSEQ multiplex PCR; TCRdb keeps only in-frame clonotypes and omits some of them. The table has around 160,000 clones, roughly 85% seen once. Sequencing input: PBMCs. The receptors shown here come from a man between 18 and 35 years old in good health and CMV-seropositive.

This chain links TRBV6-5 with TRBJ1-5, with 8 bases aligning to TRBD1. CDR3 length equals 15 residues. J was trimmed by 11 bases and V by 6 bases; bases with no gene match: 15. The germline V gene has CDR1 MNHEY and CDR2 SVGAGI. CDR3: CASRNTLDREGAQHF. The DNA for the CDR3 is TGTGCCAGCAGAAACACCCTGGACAGGGAGGGAGCCCAGCATTTT.

The V and J genes are TRBV7-6 and TRBJ1-3, with TRBD1 identical over 7 bases. There are 14 residues in the CDR3. After removal of 5 bases from V and 3 bases from J, the junction contained 4 bases not matched to a gene. Germline V gene data show CDR1 as SGHVS and CDR2 as FNYEAQ. The CDR3 spells CASSPQGGGNTIYF. CDR3 bases: TGTGCCAGCAGCCCCCAGGGGGGTGGAAACACCATATATTTT.

The chain links TRBV4-3 to TRBJ2-7; 12 bases are a match to TRBD2. CDR1 is LGHNA, CDR2 YSLEER, per germline. V was clipped by 1 base and J by 7 bases; unmatched bases: 5. The CDR3 consists of 15 residues. The DNA for the CDR3 is TGCGCCAGCAGCCAAGGACTAGCGGGAGTCTCTGAGCAGTACTTC. Protein: CASSQGLAGVSEQYF.

The gene calls are TRBV7-9 and TRBJ1-2; D uncertain. Germline-derived CDR1 and CDR2 are SEHNR and FQNEAQ (reference sequence). The CDR3 has 18 residues. The ends were cut back, 2 bases at V and 1 base at J, with 20 bases in the middle. In nucleotides, the CDR3 is TGTGCCAGCAGCTTATTCGTCGATCCGAGAAATATTAACTATGGCTACACCTTC. Amino acid sequence: CASSLFVDPRNINYGYTF.

This chain uses TRBV4-3 with TRBJ2-5; 14 bases match TRBD2. After removal of 4 bases from V and 5 bases from J, the junction contained 6 bases not matched to a gene. The CDR3 contains 16 residues. The V gene's germline CDR1 is LGHNA and CDR2 YSLEER. The CDR3 sequence: CASSPTSGRAWETQYF. The CDR3 DNA is TGCGCCAGCAGCCCGACTAGCGGGAGGGCCTGGGAGACCCAGTACTTC.

The CDR3 protein is CASSSAGAGTSGRSAYNEQFF. CDR3 DNA: TGCGCCAGCAGCTCGGCCGGGGCGGGGACTAGCGGGAGGTCGGCCTACAATGAGCAGTTCTTC. The V gene is TRBV5-1, the J gene TRBJ2-1; 15 bases match TRBD2. Trimming at V came to 3 bases and at J to 2 bases, leaving 15 bases not matched to a gene. Germline CDR1 reads SGHRS; CDR2 reads YFSETQ. The CDR3 has 21 amino acids.

The genes are TRBV7-2 and TRBJ1-5; TRBD1 matches at 8 bases. The CDR3 is 15 amino acids. After removal of 1 base from V and 5 bases from J, the junction contained 4 bases not matched to a gene. Germline loops: CDR1 SGHTA, CDR2 FQGNSA. This CDR3 reads CASSLGAGGDQPQHF. The CDR3 DNA is TGTGCCAGCAGCTTAGGGGCAGGGGGCGATCAGCCCCAGCATTTT.

This sequence joins TRBV18 and TRBJ1-2; 10 bases line up with TRBD1. The CDR3 is 15 amino acids. V dropped 3 bases and J dropped 2; count of bases not matched to a gene: 3. Germline assignment: CDR1 KGHSH and CDR2 LQKENI. The CDR3 region is CASSPTGGANYGYTF. The CDR3 bases are TGTGCCAGCTCACCGACAGGGGGCGCAAACTATGGCTACACCTTC.

Regarding this clone: A junction boundary mismatches the germline segment, possibly from a read error. The chain combines TRBV27 with TRBJ2-1, with D perhaps matching TRBD1 (5 bases). The germline gives CDR1 MNHEY, CDR2 SMNVEV (reference sequence). The CDR3 has 15 amino acids. The CDR3 sequence is CASGFIGQVYNEQFF. The CDR3, as DNA: TGTGCCAGCGGTTTCATTGGACAAGTCTACAATGAGCAGTTCTTC.

This rearrangement joins TRBV28 to TRBJ1-3; D may be TRBD1 (6 bases). Germline CDR1 reads MDHEN; CDR2 reads SYDVKM. CDR3 length equals 14 residues. The V and J ends lost 5 bases and 4 bases respectively, with 12 bases between them. CDR3 DNA sequence: TGTGCCAGCAGTCCAGGACAGTCGGGAAACACCATATATTTT. Protein product: CASSPGQSGNTIYF.

The chain is built from TRBV19 and TRBJ2-7, with 7 nucleotides matching TRBD2. Germline V gives CDR1 LNHDA, CDR2 SQIVND (reference sequence). The CDR3 covers 14 residues. V lost 5 bases, J lost 0 bases, and 4 bases stayed unmatched. DNA of the CDR3: TGTGCCAGTAGTGTCGGGAGGAGCTCCTACGAGCAGTACTTC. Its translation is CASSVGRSSYEQYF.

The J gene is TRBJ2-1, the V gene TRBV4-1; D is possibly TRBD1 (6 bases). Trimming removed 0 bases at V and 4 bases at J, with 13 bases between. This CDR3 is built from 16 residues. Germline V gives CDR1 MGHRA, CDR2 YSYEKL. In DNA form, the CDR3 reads TGCGCCAGCAGCCAAGAAACCGGCAGGGGATACAATGAGCAGTTCTTC. Protein sequence: CASSQETGRGYNEQFF.